A selection of T cell receptor beta chains follows, all from one sample in a study of persistence of HIV-infected CD4 T cells. Method: immunoSEQ multiplex PCR; TCRdb's copy keeps in-frame clones and lacks some. The table has some 58,000 clones, under 80% seen once; the top ten hold around 1.7%. These receptors' targets are unknown. The sequences come from CD4+ T cells sorted from PBMCs after roughly 18-hour stimulation, collected from a patient who received antiretroviral therapy. These receptors came from an adult man with HIV who was CMV-seropositive. Both conserved end residues are part of each CDR3. The D gene is left open where the match is weak. Only part of the rows carry a size: once, few, many, or a class if the clone is expanded.

d_call: -; v_call: TRBV5-5; j_call: TRBJ1-4; clone_size: -; cdr3_aa: CASSLGRGFSEKLFF; cdr3_nt: TGTGCCAGCAGCTTGGGCAGGGGATTTTCTGAAAAACTGTTTTTT
d_call: TRBD1; v_call: TRBV2; j_call: TRBJ2-6; clone_size: few; cdr3_aa: CASSGDRGRSGANVLTF; cdr3_nt: TGTGCCAGCAGTGGAGACAGGGGGCGTAGCGGGGCCAACGTCCTGACTTTC
d_call: -; v_call: TRBV5-1; j_call: TRBJ1-1; clone_size: -; cdr3_aa: CASSLGRGSEAFF; cdr3_nt: TGCGCCAGCAGCTTGGGTAGGGGTTCTGAAGCTTTCTTT
d_call: TRBD1; v_call: TRBV7-8; j_call: TRBJ2-3; clone_size: -; cdr3_aa: CASSIWTGVTDTQYF; cdr3_nt: TGTGCCAGCAGCATTTGGACAGGGGTCACAGATACGCAGTATTTT
d_call: -; v_call: TRBV6-5; j_call: TRBJ2-7; clone_size: -; cdr3_aa: CASRQYYEQYF; cdr3_nt: TGTGCCAGCAGACAATACTACGAGCAGTACTTC
d_call: -; v_call: TRBV28; j_call: TRBJ1-4; clone_size: -; cdr3_aa: CASSTHRDTATNEKLFF; cdr3_nt: TGTGCCAGCAGTACTCACCGGGACACCGCAACTAATGAAAAACTGTTTTTT
d_call: TRBD1; v_call: TRBV10-2; j_call: TRBJ2-2; clone_size: -; cdr3_aa: CASRRDRGATNTGELFF; cdr3_nt: TGCGCCAGCAGGAGGGACAGGGGGGCGACGAACACCGGGGAGCTGTTTTTT
d_call: TRBD1; v_call: TRBV4-1; j_call: TRBJ1-4; clone_size: -; cdr3_aa: CASSQYERRQGNEKLFF; cdr3_nt: TGCGCCAGCAGCCAATATGAGCGGCGACAGGGGAATGAAAAACTGTTTTTT
d_call: -; v_call: TRBV5-1; j_call: TRBJ2-2; clone_size: -; cdr3_aa: CASILDSANTGELFF; cdr3_nt: TGCGCCAGCATTCTGGACAGCGCGAACACCGGGGAGCTGTTTTTT
d_call: -; v_call: TRBV2; j_call: TRBJ1-1; clone_size: -; cdr3_aa: CASRLTGQNTEAFF; cdr3_nt: TGTGCCAGCAGACTTACAGGGCAGAACACTGAAGCTTTCTTT
d_call: -; v_call: TRBV6-5; j_call: TRBJ1-1; clone_size: -; cdr3_aa: CASSQGARKNTEAFF; cdr3_nt: TGTGCCAGCAGTCAGGGCGCACGGAAGAACACTGAAGCTTTCTTT
d_call: TRBD1; v_call: TRBV5-4; j_call: TRBJ1-4; clone_size: few; cdr3_aa: CASSWRGGTNEKLFF; cdr3_nt: TGTGCCAGCAGCTGGAGAGGGGGCACTAATGAAAAACTGTTTTTT
d_call: -; v_call: TRBV5-4; j_call: TRBJ1-1; clone_size: -; cdr3_aa: CASSLHTSRAEAFF; cdr3_nt: TGTGCCAGCAGCTTACACACCTCCCGGGCTGAAGCTTTCTTT
d_call: -; v_call: TRBV6-1; j_call: TRBJ1-2; clone_size: -; cdr3_aa: CASSERKRGRYGYTF; cdr3_nt: TGTGCCAGCAGTGAAAGGAAAAGGGGCCGGTATGGCTACACCTTC
d_call: TRBD1; v_call: TRBV6-1; j_call: TRBJ1-4; clone_size: -; cdr3_aa: CASSADRGPNEKLFF; cdr3_nt: TGTGCCAGCAGTGCAGACAGGGGACCTAATGAAAAACTGTTTTTT
d_call: -; v_call: TRBV6-5; j_call: TRBJ1-6; clone_size: -; cdr3_aa: CASSYGPSDSPLHF; cdr3_nt: TGTGCCAGCAGTTACGGCCCCTCGGATTCACCCCTCCACTTT
d_call: -; v_call: TRBV6-1; j_call: TRBJ1-2; clone_size: -; cdr3_aa: CASSYLQNGYTF; cdr3_nt: TGTGCCAGCAGTTATTTGCAGAATGGCTACACCTTC
d_call: -; v_call: TRBV10-3; j_call: TRBJ1-5; clone_size: -; cdr3_aa: CAISESDGNQPQHF; cdr3_nt: TGTGCCATCAGTGAGTCGGACGGCAATCAGCCCCAGCATTTT
d_call: -; v_call: TRBV10-2; j_call: TRBJ2-1; clone_size: -; cdr3_aa: CASRGRDPVYNEQFF; cdr3_nt: TGCGCCAGCAGAGGCCGGGACCCGGTTTACAATGAGCAGTTCTTC
d_call: -; v_call: TRBV10-3; j_call: TRBJ2-3; clone_size: -; cdr3_aa: CAISESGGTRDTQYF; cdr3_nt: TGTGCCATCAGTGAGTCAGGCGGGACTCGAGATACGCAGTATTTT
d_call: -; v_call: TRBV5-1; j_call: TRBJ2-7; clone_size: -; cdr3_aa: CASSFESSYEQYF; cdr3_nt: TGCGCCAGCAGCTTTGAGAGCTCCTACGAGCAGTACTTC
d_call: -; v_call: TRBV6-6; j_call: TRBJ1-1; clone_size: once; cdr3_aa: CASSPGQITEAFF; cdr3_nt: TGTGCCAGCAGTCCCGGACAGATCACTGAAGCTTTCTTT
d_call: -; v_call: TRBV5-1; j_call: TRBJ1-6; clone_size: -; cdr3_aa: CASSLSGTNNSPLHF; cdr3_nt: TGCGCCAGCAGCTTGTCGGGTACTAATAATTCACCCCTCCACTTT
d_call: -; v_call: TRBV5-4; j_call: TRBJ2-2; clone_size: -; cdr3_aa: CASSPKAANTGELFF; cdr3_nt: TGTGCCAGCAGCCCTAAGGCAGCGAACACCGGGGAGCTGTTTTTT
d_call: -; v_call: TRBV5-6; j_call: TRBJ2-7; clone_size: few; cdr3_aa: CASSLELSYEQYF; cdr3_nt: TGTGCCAGCAGCTTGGAACTCTCATACGAGCAGTACTTC